This TCR beta chain is from a study of T-cell reconstitution after alpha-beta-depleted transplantation in children. Findings and caveats of the study: At around two months after transplant, the alpha-beta T cells were reportedly derived from several hundred expanded clones that came from non-depleted graft cells. From newly produced T cells came most of the T-cell counts and diversity one year after transplant.

Using unique molecular identifiers, the investigators prepared the TCRbeta library. TCRdb reanalysed the PCR reads using MiXCR and keeps one entry per CDR3 protein. Of about 590,000 distinct CDR3 sequences in the sample, around 13% were seen once. This CDR3 is built from 17 residues. Trimming stripped 0 bases from V and 2 bases from J, with 18 bases between. Germline V gives CDR1 SGDLS, CDR2 YYNGEE. This clonotype occurred a few times. The target antigen is unknown. The receptor was derived from a male patient aged 10 to 17 who had a stem cell transplant for acute myeloid leukemia, so the T cells may come from the graft donor. The input for sequencing was PBMCs, mostly from graft donor cells, taken 360 days after TCRalphabeta/CD19-depleted stem cell transplant. The chain is built from TRBV9 and TRBJ2-7; D is unresolved. The CDR3 bases are TGTGCCAGCAGCGTAGACCCCAGTTTGGCCGAACCCTACGAGCAGTACTTC. Translating it yields CASSVDPSLAEPYEQYF.